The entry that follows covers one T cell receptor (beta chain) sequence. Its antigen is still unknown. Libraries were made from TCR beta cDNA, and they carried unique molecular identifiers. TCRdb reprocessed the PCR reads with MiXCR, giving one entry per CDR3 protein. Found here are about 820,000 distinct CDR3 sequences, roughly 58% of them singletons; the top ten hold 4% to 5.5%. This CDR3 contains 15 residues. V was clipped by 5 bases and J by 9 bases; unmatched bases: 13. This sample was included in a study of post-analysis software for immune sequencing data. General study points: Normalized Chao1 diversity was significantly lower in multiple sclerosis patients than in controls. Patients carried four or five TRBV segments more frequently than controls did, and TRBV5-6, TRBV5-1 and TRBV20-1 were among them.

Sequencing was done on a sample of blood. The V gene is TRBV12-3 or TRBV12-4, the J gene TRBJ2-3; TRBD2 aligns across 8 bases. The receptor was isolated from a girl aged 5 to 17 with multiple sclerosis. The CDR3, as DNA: TGTGCCAGCAGTCTCCTAAGCGGGGGTCCTGTCACGCAGTATTTT. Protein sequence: CASSLLSGGPVTQYF.